Below, 7 T cell receptor beta chains from the same sample are listed, as sequenced in a study of CD8+CD57+ T cells in acquired aplastic anemia. The sequenced patients had an expansion of CD8+CD57+ cells seen by flow cytometry. For CDR3 and TCR beta VDJ profiling, genomic DNA was the template used. TCRdb called the reads again in MiXCR, with one record for every CDR3 protein. Here the sample spans over 150,000 distinct CDR3 sequences, 71% being singletons. The sequenced material came from sorted CD4+, CD8+, or CD8+CD57+ T cells (not recorded which) from PBMCs. The receptors were gathered from a human donor with aplastic anemia.

The chain is built from TRBV5-1 and TRBJ2-5; either TRBD1 or TRBD2 may supply D (6 bases each). The V end was cut by 2 bases, the J end by 5 bases, with 13 bases between. This CDR3 is built from 14 residues. Germline loops: CDR1 SGHRS, CDR2 YFSETQ. CDR3 sequence: CASSLLQGGETQYF. The CDR3 nucleotides are TGCGCCAGCAGCTTATTACAGGGAGGTGAGACCCAGTACTTC.

The table lists this clonotype with a few counts. CDR3 bases: TGCGCCAGCAGCTTATTTAGCGGGAGGGGTTACGAGCAGTTCTTC. It translates to CASSLFSGRGYEQFF. The J gene is TRBJ2-1, the V gene TRBV5-1; TRBD2 agrees at 11 bases. The trim removed 2 bases at V and 10 bases at J, leaving 8 bases unmatched. CDR3 length equals 15 residues. Germline assignment: CDR1 SGHRS and CDR2 YFSETQ.

This rearrangement joins TRBV7-8 to TRBJ2-1, with a possible D match to TRBD2 (6 bases). Trimming removed 5 bases at V and 9 bases at J, with 17 bases between. Germline assignment: CDR1 SGHVS and CDR2 FQNEAQ. CDR3 length equals 14 residues. The CDR3 region has the DNA TGTGCCAGCAGCCCTCACAGTAGCGGACTTGAGCAGTTCTTC. Protein product: CASSPHSSGLEQFF.

In its sample, this clonotype was seen a few times. The chain uses TRBV12-3 or TRBV12-4 and TRBJ1-6; possible D gene TRBD1, 6 bases. This CDR3 has 14 amino acids. Deletions cut 3 bases from V and 8 bases from J, with 11 bases between. The CDR3 reads CASSFNRAHSPLHF. DNA for the CDR3: TGTGCCAGCAGTTTCAACAGGGCCCATTCACCCCTCCACTTT.

The chain is built from TRBV20-1 and TRBJ2-3; D is ambiguous. This CDR3 contains 14 residues. Per germline, CDR1 DFQATT and CDR2 SNEGSKA (reference sequence). V shed 5 bases and J shed 0 bases, with 12 bases lying between them. CDR3 protein: CSAGQAASTDTQYF. As DNA, the CDR3 is TGCAGTGCTGGGCAAGCCGCTAGCACAGATACGCAGTATTTT.

This clonotype came up a few times. V gene TRBV19 combines with J gene TRBJ2-1; no reliable D call. This CDR3 comprises 11 residues. The germline V gene encodes CDR1 LNHDA and CDR2 SQIVND (reference sequence). Trimming stripped 0 bases from V and 9 bases from J, with 3 bases between. The CDR3 coding sequence is TGTGCCAGTAGTATAGAGGGTGAGCAGTTCTTC. Amino acids: CASSIEGEQFF.

This chain links TRBV6-4 with TRBJ2-1, with 14 bases identical to TRBD2. The V gene's germline CDR1 is MRHNA and CDR2 SNTAGT. Trimming removed 3 bases from V and 2 bases from J; junction bases left unmatched: 0. The CDR3 is 16 residues long. This CDR3 reads CASSETSGGAYNEQFF. The CDR3, as DNA: TGTGCCAGCAGTGAGACTAGCGGGGGGGCCTACAATGAGCAGTTCTTC.